Described below is a single T cell receptor (beta chain) sequence and its context. As yet, its antigen is unknown. Researchers generated TCR beta cDNA from approximately 450 ng of total RNA, relying on a constant-region primer. Slightly modified ARM-PCR served as the procedure for the TCR beta libraries. These libraries came from three rounds of nested multiplex PCR. The two initial PCR rounds, ten to eleven cycles each, used TRBV1-TRBV30 forward and C-beta reverse primers. MiXCR was run by TCRdb on the multiplex PCR reads, yielding one entry per CDR3 protein. The sample carries more than 45,000 distinct CDR3 sequences, over 65% recorded once. Unsorted bulk tissue of roughly 20-31 mg yielded co-extracted RNA and DNA. Surgeons treated the primary liver carcinoma of the patients by surgical resection. Among the patients, all had chronic HBV infection and none had been treated. This specimen comes from a study of tumor-infiltrating lymphocytes in primary liver carcinoma. Study-level results: In tumor-adjacent and tumor-blood pairs, overlap was lower than in tumor region pairs. It was in tumors, not blood, that the top-250-clone fraction was significantly higher (p = 0.039).

The germline V gene has CDR1 SQVTM and CDR2 ANQGSEA. The CDR3 is 15 amino acids. The trim removed 1 base at V and 13 bases at J, leaving 15 bases unmatched. J is TRBJ2-5 and V is TRBV29-1; 10 positions agree with TRBD1. The sequence was obtained from a man between 35 and 55 years old with primary liver carcinoma and hepatitis B virus infection. The specimen sequenced was liver tumor tissue from sampling region 5. Subset meaning: tumor region T5, tumor centre. The CDR3 nucleotides are TGCAGCGTTGAAGCGGACAGGGGGAGAGCAGAGACACGGTACTTC. Protein: CSVEADRGRAETRYF.